This TCR beta chain was found in a study of T-cell reconstitution after alpha-beta-depleted transplantation in children. The CDR3 sequence is 17 residues long. With V trimmed by 0 bases and J by 0 bases, 7 bases remained unmatched. Germline V CDR1 and CDR2: LNHNV, YYDKDF (reference sequence). This clonotype was observed a handful of times. As it was prepared, the TCRbeta library received unique molecular identifiers. Via MiXCR, TCRdb re-called the PCR reads, giving one row per CDR3 protein. The sample holds under 250,000 distinct CDR3 sequences; approximately 7% are singletons and the top ten take less than 7%.

The chain uses TRBV15 and TRBJ2-7, with 8 bases that match TRBD2. The specimen comprised PBMCs, sampled before TCRalphabeta/CD19-depleted stem cell transplant. This TCR derives from a boy between 2 and 10 years old with acute lymphoblastic leukemia, due to receive a stem cell transplant. The CDR3 region has the DNA TGTGCCACCAGCAGAGATAGGCGCGGGGGGCGCTCCTACGAGCAGTACTTC. Amino acids: CATSRDRRGGRSYEQYF.